Reported below is one T cell receptor (beta chain). Given a much more abundant clone one base away, this may be a read error. Time point reported: newly diagnosed GD, antithyroid drugs for less than 3 months. The TCR library was prepared using RNA isolated from PBMCs. Both iRepertoire HTBI primers and Arm-PCR of CDR3 regions were used to build the TCR beta libraries. Under the authors' procedure: Sample data revealed fewer than 70 TRBV and some 14 TRBJ segments. TCRdb reprocessed the multiplex PCR reads via MiXCR and lists one record per CDR3 protein. TCRdb, rather than the study authors, made the V and J calls. This table holds hundreds of thousands of distinct CDR3 sequences, 15% to 20% found once. The sample is drawn from a study of regulatory T cells in long-lasting Graves disease. About the research overall: Duration of antithyroid drug therapy among newly diagnosed Graves' patients was under 3 months.

Per germline, CDR1 DFQATT and CDR2 SNEGSKA (reference sequence). Deletions cut 0 bases from V and 3 bases from J, with 11 bases between. The CDR3 loop spans 14 amino acids. This sample also appeared in a second study, on T cells in Graves' hyperthyroidism and ophthalmopathy. That investigation notes: First-round RT-PCR with HTBI primers amplified the TCR CDR3 region.

The input for sequencing was peripheral blood mononuclear cells (PBMCs), taken at new diagnosis, from a patient treated with antithyroid drugs. This chain joins TRBV20-1 and TRBJ1-1, with D perhaps matching TRBD1 (5 bases). The sequence came from a woman aged 35-65 years with Graves disease. The CDR3 loop is CSARDHGTDTEAFF. In DNA, the CDR3 is TGCAGTGCTAGAGATCATGGGACGGACACTGAAGCTTTCTTT.